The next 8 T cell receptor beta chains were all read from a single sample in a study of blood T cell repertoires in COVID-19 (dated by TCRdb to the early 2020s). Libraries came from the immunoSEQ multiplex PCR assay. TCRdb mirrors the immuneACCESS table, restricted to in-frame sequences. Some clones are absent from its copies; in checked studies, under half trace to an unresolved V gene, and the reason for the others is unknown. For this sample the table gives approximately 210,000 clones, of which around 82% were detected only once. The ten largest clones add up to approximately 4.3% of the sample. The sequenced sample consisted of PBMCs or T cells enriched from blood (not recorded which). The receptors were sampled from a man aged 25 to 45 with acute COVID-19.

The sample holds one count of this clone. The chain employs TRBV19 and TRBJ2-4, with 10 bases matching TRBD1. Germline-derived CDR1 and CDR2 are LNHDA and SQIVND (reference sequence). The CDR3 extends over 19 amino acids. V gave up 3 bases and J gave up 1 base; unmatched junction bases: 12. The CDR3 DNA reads TGTGCCAGTAGTATCCGGCGGGACAGGGGTCCCCCGGCCAAAAACATTCAGTACTTC. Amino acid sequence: CASSIRRDRGPPAKNIQYF.

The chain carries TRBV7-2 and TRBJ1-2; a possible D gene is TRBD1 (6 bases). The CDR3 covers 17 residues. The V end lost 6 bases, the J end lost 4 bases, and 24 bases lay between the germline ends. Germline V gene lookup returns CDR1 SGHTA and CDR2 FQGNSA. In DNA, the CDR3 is TGTGCCAGCAGTAGGAACGCCGGGACTAAAGGGGGCTATGGCTACACCTTC. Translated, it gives CASSRNAGTKGGYGYTF.

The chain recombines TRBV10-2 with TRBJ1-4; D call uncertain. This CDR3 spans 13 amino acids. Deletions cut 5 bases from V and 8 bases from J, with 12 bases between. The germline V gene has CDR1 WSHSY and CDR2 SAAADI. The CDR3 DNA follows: TGCGCCAGCAGTTCCACTCTTCGAGAAAAACTGTTTTTT. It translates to CASSSTLREKLFF.

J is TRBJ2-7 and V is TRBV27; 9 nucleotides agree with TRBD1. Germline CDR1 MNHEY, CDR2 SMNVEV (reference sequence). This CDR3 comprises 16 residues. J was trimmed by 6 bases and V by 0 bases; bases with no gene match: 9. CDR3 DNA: TGTGCCAGCAGTTTATCTGGAAGACAGGGGGGCCTCGAGCAGTACTTC. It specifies CASSLSGRQGGLEQYF.

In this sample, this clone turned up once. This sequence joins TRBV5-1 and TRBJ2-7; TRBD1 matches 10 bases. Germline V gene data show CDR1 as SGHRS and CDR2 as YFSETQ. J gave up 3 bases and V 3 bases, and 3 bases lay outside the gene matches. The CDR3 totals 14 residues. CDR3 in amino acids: CASSWGQGNYEQYF. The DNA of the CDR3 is TGCGCCAGCAGCTGGGGACAGGGGAACTACGAGCAGTACTTC.

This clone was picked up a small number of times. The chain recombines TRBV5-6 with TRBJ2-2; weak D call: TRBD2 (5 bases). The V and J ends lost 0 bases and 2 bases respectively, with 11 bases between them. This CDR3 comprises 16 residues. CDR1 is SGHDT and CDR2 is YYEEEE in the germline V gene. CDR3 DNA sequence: TGTGCCAGCAGCTTGGGTGTAGGAGGTAACACCGGGGAGCTGTTTTTT. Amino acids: CASSLGVGGNTGELFF.

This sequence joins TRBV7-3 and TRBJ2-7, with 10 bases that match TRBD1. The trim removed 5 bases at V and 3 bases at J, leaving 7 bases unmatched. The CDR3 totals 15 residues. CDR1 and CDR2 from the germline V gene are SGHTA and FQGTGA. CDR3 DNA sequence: TGTGCCAGCAGCCGAGGGGGGACAGGGGACTACGAGCAGTACTTC. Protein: CASSRGGTGDYEQYF.

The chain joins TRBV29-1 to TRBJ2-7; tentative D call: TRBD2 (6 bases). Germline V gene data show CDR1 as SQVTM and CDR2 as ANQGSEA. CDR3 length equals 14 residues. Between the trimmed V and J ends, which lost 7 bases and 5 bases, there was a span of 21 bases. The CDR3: CSAFGGVGGHEQYF. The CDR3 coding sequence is TGCAGCGCCTTCGGTGGGGTAGGAGGGCACGAGCAGTACTTC.